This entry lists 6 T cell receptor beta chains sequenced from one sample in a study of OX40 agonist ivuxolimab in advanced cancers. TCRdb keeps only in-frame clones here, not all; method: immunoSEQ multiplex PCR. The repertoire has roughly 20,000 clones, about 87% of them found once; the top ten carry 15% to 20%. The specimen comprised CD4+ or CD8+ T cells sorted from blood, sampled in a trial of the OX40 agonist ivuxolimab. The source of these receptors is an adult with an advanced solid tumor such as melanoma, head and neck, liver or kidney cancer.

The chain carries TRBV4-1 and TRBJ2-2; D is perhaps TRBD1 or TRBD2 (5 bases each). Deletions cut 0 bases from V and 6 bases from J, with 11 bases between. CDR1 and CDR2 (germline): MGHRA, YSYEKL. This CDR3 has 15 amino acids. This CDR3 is CASSQEGRGAGELFF. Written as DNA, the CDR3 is TGCGCCAGCAGCCAAGAAGGTCGGGGCGCCGGGGAGCTGTTTTTT.

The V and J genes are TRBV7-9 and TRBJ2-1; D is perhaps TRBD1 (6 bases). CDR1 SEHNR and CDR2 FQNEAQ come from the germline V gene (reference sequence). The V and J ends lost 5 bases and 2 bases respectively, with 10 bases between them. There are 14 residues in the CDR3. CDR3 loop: CASSPTGAYNEQFF. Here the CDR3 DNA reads TGTGCCAGCAGCCCGACAGGCGCCTACAATGAGCAGTTCTTC.

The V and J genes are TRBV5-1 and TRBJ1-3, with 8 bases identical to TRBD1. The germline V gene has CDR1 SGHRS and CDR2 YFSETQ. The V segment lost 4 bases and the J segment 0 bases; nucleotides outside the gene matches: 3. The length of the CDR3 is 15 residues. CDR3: CASSTGTGSGNTIYF. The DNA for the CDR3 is TGCGCCAGCAGCACCGGGACAGGCTCTGGAAACACCATATATTTT.

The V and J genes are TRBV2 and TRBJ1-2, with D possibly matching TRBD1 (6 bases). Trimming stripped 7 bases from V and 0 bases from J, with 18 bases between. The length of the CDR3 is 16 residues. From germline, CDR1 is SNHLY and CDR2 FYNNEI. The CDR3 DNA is TGTGCCAGCACCCTCCCAAAACAGGGCCCTAACTATGGCTACACCTTC. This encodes CASTLPKQGPNYGYTF.

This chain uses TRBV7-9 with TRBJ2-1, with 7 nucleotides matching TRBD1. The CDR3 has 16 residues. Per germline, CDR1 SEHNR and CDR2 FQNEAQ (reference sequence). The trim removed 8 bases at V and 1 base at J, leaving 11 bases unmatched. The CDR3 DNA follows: TGTGCCAGCGCACACAGGGGTGGGGCGTCCTACAATGAGCAGTTCTTC. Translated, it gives CASAHRGGASYNEQFF.

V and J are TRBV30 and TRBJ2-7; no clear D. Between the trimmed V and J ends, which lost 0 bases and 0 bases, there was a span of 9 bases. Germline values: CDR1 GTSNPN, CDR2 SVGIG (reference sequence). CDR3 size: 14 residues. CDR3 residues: CAWSVPEISYEQYF. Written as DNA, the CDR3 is TGTGCCTGGAGTGTACCGGAGATCTCCTACGAGCAGTACTTC.